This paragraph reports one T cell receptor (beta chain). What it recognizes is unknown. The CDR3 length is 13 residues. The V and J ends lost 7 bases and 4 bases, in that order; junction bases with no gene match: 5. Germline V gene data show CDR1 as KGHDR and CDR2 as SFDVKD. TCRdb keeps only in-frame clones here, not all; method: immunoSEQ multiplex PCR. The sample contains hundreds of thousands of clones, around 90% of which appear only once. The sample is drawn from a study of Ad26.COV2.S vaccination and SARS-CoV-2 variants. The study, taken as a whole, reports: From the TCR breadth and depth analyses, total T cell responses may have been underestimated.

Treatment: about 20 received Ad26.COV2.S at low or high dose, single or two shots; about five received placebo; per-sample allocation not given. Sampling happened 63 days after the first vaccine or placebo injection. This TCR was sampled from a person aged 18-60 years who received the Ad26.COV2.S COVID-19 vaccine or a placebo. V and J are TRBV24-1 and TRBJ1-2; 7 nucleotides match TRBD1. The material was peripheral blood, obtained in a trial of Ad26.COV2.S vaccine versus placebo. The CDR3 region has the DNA TGTGCCACCAGCCAGGGACAGATCTATGGCTACACCTTC. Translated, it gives CATSQGQIYGYTF.